These 18 T cell receptor beta chains came from one sample sequenced in a study of blood T cell repertoires in COVID-19. Produced via immunoSEQ multiplex PCR; TCRdb's table is partial and in-frame only. This sample has 150,000 to 200,000 clones, with roughly nine tenths found just once. Sequencing used peripheral blood. The receptors originated from a man aged 55-75 years with active or convalescent COVID-19.

The J gene is TRBJ1-1, the V gene TRBV18; 9 positions agree with TRBD1. V was pared by 4 bases and J by 4 bases, with 4 bases of the junction left unmatched. Per germline, CDR1 KGHSH and CDR2 LQKENI. The CDR3 totals 14 residues. The CDR3 region is CASSLGQGGTEAFF. CDR3 DNA sequence: TGTGCCAGCTCACTGGGACAGGGTGGCACTGAAGCTTTCTTT.

This clone has more than one count but fewer than ten. The rearrangement joins TRBV2 to TRBJ1-1; 9 bases map to TRBD1. The CDR3 spans 16 residues. The germline CDR1 and CDR2 sequences are SNHLY and FYNNEI. J gave up 3 bases and V 8 bases, and 13 bases lay outside the gene matches. The CDR3 protein is CASRAGQGIVYTEAFF. CDR3 coding DNA: TGTGCCAGCCGAGCTGGACAGGGGATCGTCTACACTGAAGCTTTCTTT.

The chain uses TRBV2 and TRBJ2-3; possibly TRBD1 for D (7 bases). This CDR3 contains 15 residues. Germline lookup yields CDR1 SNHLY and CDR2 FYNNEI. Trimming took 4 bases from V and 3 from J, leaving 14 bases between them. The CDR3 sequence is CASSGQGGPTDTQYF. DNA of the CDR3: TGTGCCAGCAGTGGGCAGGGGGGTCCGACAGATACGCAGTATTTT.

V usage is TRBV7-2 and J usage is TRBJ2-7; 7 bases match TRBD1. From germline, CDR1 is SGHTA and CDR2 FQGNSA. There are 14 residues in the CDR3. Trimming took 5 bases from V and 3 from J; bases not matched to a gene: 7. DNA for the CDR3: TGTGCCAGCAGCGTCCGGGACAGATACTACGAGCAGTACTTC. This encodes CASSVRDRYYEQYF. Filled out from reference TRBV7-2 and TRBJ2-7, the complete variable domain reads GAGVSQSPSNKVTEKGKDVELRCDPISGHTALYWYRQSLGQGLEFLIYFQGNSAPDKSGLPSDRFSAERTGGSVSTLTIQRTQQEDSAVYLCASSVRDRYYEQYFGPGTRLTVT.

The rearrangement uses TRBV18 and TRBJ2-7, with 16 nucleotides matching TRBD2. Germline V gene data show CDR1 as KGHSH and CDR2 as LQKENI. Trimming removed 0 bases from V and 2 bases from J; junction bases left unmatched: 1. The length of the CDR3 is 17 residues. In DNA form, the CDR3 reads TGTGCCAGCTCACCACCGGGGACTAGCGGGGGGGCCTACGAGCAGTACTTC. Amino acid sequence: CASSPPGTSGGAYEQYF.

J is TRBJ2-3 and V is TRBV10-3; the D gene is possibly TRBD2 (5 bases). The V and J ends lost 8 bases and 3 bases respectively, with 12 bases between them. CDR3 size: 13 residues. The V gene's germline CDR1 is ENHRY and CDR2 SYGVKD. CDR3 sequence: CAIGSSGTDTQYF. The CDR3 bases are TGTGCCATCGGTAGTTCGGGGACAGATACGCAGTATTTT.

This clone was observed once. DNA for the CDR3: TGTGCCAGCAGCCAAGAAGGGCTAGCGGGGGGGCTAAATGAGCAGTTCTTC. Translating it yields CASSQEGLAGGLNEQFF. J is TRBJ2-1 and V is TRBV4-2; 12 nucleotides line up with TRBD2. The CDR3 has 17 residues. Germline V gives CDR1 LGHNA, CDR2 YNFKEQ. The V and J ends lost 0 bases and 7 bases, in that order; junction bases with no gene match: 7.

The chain recombines TRBV5-1 with TRBJ1-2; 8 bases match TRBD1. CDR1 and CDR2 (germline): SGHRS, YFSETQ. This CDR3 has 13 residues. J was trimmed by 8 bases and V by 0 bases; bases with no gene match: 3. CDR3 sequence: CASSLGQGTGYTF. In DNA, the CDR3 is TGCGCCAGCAGCTTGGGACAGGGGACCGGCTACACCTTC.

This clone was observed once. The V and J genes are TRBV19 and TRBJ1-1, with 9 bases that match TRBD1. The CDR3 is 15 amino acids. The J segment lost 1 base and the V segment lost 7 bases, leaving 7 bases of the junction unmatched. Germline assignment: CDR1 LNHDA and CDR2 SQIVND (reference sequence). CDR3 coding DNA: TGTGCCAGTATATCGGAGGACAGGGGGAACACTGAAGCTTTCTTT. This translates into CASISEDRGNTEAFF. The full variable domain, rest sourced from reference TRBV19 and TRBJ1-1, is DGGITQSPKYLFRKEGQNVTLSCEQNLNHDAMYWYRQDPGQGLRLIYYSQIVNDFQKGDIAEGYSVSREKKESFPLTVTSAQKNPTAFYLCASISEDRGNTEAFFGQGTRLTVV.

This clone was recorded a few times. The CDR3 sequence is CASSLQDNYGYTF. The CDR3 DNA is TGTGCCAGCAGCCTACAGGATAACTATGGCTACACCTTC. The chain employs TRBV25-1 and TRBJ1-2; a weak D match, TRBD1 (5 bases). V lost 6 bases to trimming and J lost 1 base, with 9 bases between them. The CDR3 totals 13 residues. Germline V gene lookup returns CDR1 MGHDK and CDR2 SYGVNS.

The V gene is TRBV15, the J gene TRBJ1-4; D possibly corresponds to TRBD1 (5 bases). The ends were cut back, 4 bases at V and 3 bases at J, with 12 bases in the middle. This CDR3 comprises 15 residues. The germline V gene encodes CDR1 LNHNV and CDR2 YYDKDF (reference sequence). The CDR3 sequence is CATSTSNRPNEKLFF. CDR3 DNA sequence: TGTGCCACCAGCACATCGAACAGGCCTAATGAAAAACTGTTTTTT.

V usage is TRBV9 and J usage is TRBJ2-1; D might be TRBD1 (6 bases). The CDR3 contains 16 residues. Trimming shortened V by 2 bases and J by 6 bases, and 18 bases separated the two germline ends. From germline, CDR1 is SGDLS and CDR2 YYNGEE. In DNA, the CDR3 is TGTGCCAGCAGCGTTACCCCCGGGGACACCTTCAATGAGCAGTTCTTC. As protein: CASSVTPGDTFNEQFF.

The rearrangement links TRBV3-1 (or the pseudogene TRBV3-2) to TRBJ1-6, with 7 positions matching TRBD1. Germline values: CDR1 LGHDT, CDR2 YNNKEL (reference sequence). The V segment lost 0 bases and the J segment 10 bases; nucleotides outside the gene matches: 3. The CDR3 has 14 amino acids. The CDR3 loop is CASSQEGTESPLHF. The CDR3 coding sequence is TGTGCCAGCAGCCAAGAGGGGACAGAGTCACCCCTCCACTTT.

The chain carries TRBV24-1 and TRBJ1-2; 7 bases map to TRBD1. The V gene's germline CDR1 is KGHDR and CDR2 SFDVKD. Trimming at V came to 5 bases and at J to 2 bases, leaving 13 bases not matched to a gene. The CDR3 totals 17 residues. The CDR3 spells CATSGNPGQKNNYGYTF. The CDR3 DNA is TGTGCCACCAGTGGCAACCCGGGACAGAAAAACAACTATGGCTACACCTTC.

CDR3 nucleotides: TGCGCCAGCAGCCAAGTTACTATTTTCGGGGATAGCACAGATACGCAGTATTTT. This sequence encodes CASSQVTIFGDSTDTQYF. The chain employs TRBV4-1 and TRBJ2-3; the D gene is possibly TRBD2 (5 bases). Germline lookup yields CDR1 MGHRA and CDR2 YSYEKL. The V and J ends lost 1 base and 0 bases respectively, with 17 bases between them. The CDR3 has 18 amino acids.

This chain links TRBV5-1 with TRBJ2-1, with D perhaps matching TRBD1 (6 bases). The CDR3 consists of 14 residues. The germline gives CDR1 SGHRS, CDR2 YFSETQ. Trimming pared 4 bases from V and 3 bases from J, leaving 11 bases between. CDR3 coding DNA: TGCGCCAGCAGCGTGGACAGTTACTACAATGAGCAGTTCTTC. Protein product: CASSVDSYYNEQFF.

This clone was seen just once. The V call is TRBV6-5, the J call TRBJ1-2, with 7 bases that match TRBD1. CDR1 is MNHEY, CDR2 SVGAGI, per germline. J gave up 4 bases and V 2 bases, and 7 bases lay outside the gene matches. The CDR3 loop spans 15 amino acids. The CDR3 spells CASSYGTGESYGYTF. For the CDR3, the DNA is TGTGCCAGCAGTTACGGAACAGGGGAGAGCTATGGCTACACCTTC.

The V gene is TRBV10-1, the J gene TRBJ1-1, with a tentative D call TRBD1 (6 bases). The ends were cut back, 7 bases at V and 4 bases at J, with 13 bases in the middle. CDR3 length: 13 amino acids. Germline V gene lookup returns CDR1 WNHNN and CDR2 SYGVQD (reference sequence). The CDR3 sequence: CASTSSGATEAFF. Here the CDR3 DNA reads TGCGCCAGCACCAGCTCAGGGGCCACTGAAGCTTTCTTT.